What follows are 2 T cell receptor beta chains derived from one specimen sequenced in a study of T cell responses to AZD1222 COVID-19 vaccine. Generated by immunoSEQ multiplex PCR, the TCRdb table keeps only in-frame clones and is missing some. The sample yields around 140,000 clones, approximately 91% seen once. This sample comprised peripheral blood, obtained 28 days after the second AZD1222 dose. The receptors were sampled from an adult who received the AZD1222 COVID-19 vaccine.

The chain combines TRBV19 with TRBJ1-3; D ambiguous. Per germline, CDR1 LNHDA and CDR2 SQIVND (reference sequence). This CDR3 has 14 amino acids. V lost 7 bases to trimming and J lost 0 bases, with 10 bases between them. The CDR3: CASMGSSSGNTIYF. The CDR3 nucleotides are TGTGCCAGTATGGGCTCCTCCTCTGGAAACACCATATATTTT. The whole variable domain, filled in from reference TRBV19 and TRBJ1-3, reads DGGITQSPKYLFRKEGQNVTLSCEQNLNHDAMYWYRQDPGQGLRLIYYSQIVNDFQKGDIAEGYSVSREKKESFPLTVTSAQKNPTAFYLCASMGSSSGNTIYFGEGSWLTVV.

The chain recombines TRBV30 with TRBJ1-1; maybe TRBD1 (6 bases). The CDR3 is 16 residues long. Germline assignment: CDR1 GTSNPN and CDR2 SVGIG (reference sequence). V lost 3 bases and J 3 bases, leaving 20 bases between the germline ends. The chain's CDR3 is CAWSSLGAGVDTEAFF. The CDR3 DNA is TGTGCCTGGAGCTCACTGGGGGCAGGGGTCGACACTGAAGCTTTCTTT.